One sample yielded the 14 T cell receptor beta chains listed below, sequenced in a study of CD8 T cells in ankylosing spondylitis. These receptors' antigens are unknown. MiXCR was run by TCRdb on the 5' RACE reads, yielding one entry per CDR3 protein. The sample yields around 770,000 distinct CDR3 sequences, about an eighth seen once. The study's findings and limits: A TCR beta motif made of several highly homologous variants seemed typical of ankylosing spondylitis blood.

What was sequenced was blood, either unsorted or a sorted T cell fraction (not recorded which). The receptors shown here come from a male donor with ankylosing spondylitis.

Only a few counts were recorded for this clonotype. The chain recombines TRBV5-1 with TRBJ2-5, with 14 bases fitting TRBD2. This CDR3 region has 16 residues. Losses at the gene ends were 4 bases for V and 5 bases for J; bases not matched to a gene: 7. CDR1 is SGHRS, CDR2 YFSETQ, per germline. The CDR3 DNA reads TGCGCCAGCAGCCGAGGGACTAGCGGGAGAGGTGAGACCCAGTACTTC. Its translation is CASSRGTSGRGETQYF. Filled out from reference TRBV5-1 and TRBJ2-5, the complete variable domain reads KAGVTQTPRYLIKTRGQQVTLSCSPISGHRSVSWYQQTPGQGLQFLFEYFSETQRNKGNFPGRFSGRQFSNSRSEMNVSTLELGDSALYLCASSRGTSGRGETQYFGPGTRLLVL.

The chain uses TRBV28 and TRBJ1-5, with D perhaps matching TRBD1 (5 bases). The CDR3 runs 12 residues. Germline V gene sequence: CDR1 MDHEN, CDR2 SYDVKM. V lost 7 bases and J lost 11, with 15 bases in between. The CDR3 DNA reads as TGTGCCAGCACCGGGACGGCGTGGTCCCAGCATTTT. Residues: CASTGTAWSQHF. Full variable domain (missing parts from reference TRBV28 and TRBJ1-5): DVKVTQSSRYLVKRTGEKVFLECVQDMDHENMFWYRQDPGLGLRLIYFSYDVKMKEKGDIPEGYSVSREKKERFSLILESASTNQTSMYLCASTGTAWSQHFGDGTRLSIL.

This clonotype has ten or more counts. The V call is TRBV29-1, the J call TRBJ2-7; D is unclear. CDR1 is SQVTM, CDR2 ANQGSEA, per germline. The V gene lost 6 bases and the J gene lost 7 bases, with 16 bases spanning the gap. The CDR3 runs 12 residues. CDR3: CSVSRTDREQYF. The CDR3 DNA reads TGCAGCGTCAGCAGGACCGATCGAGAGCAGTACTTC.

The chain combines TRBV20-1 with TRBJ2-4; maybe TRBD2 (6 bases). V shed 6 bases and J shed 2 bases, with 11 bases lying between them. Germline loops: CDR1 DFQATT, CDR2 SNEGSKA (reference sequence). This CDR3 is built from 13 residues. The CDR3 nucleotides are TGCAGTGCGCTGGGACTGCCCAAAAACATTCAGTACTTC. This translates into CSALGLPKNIQYF.

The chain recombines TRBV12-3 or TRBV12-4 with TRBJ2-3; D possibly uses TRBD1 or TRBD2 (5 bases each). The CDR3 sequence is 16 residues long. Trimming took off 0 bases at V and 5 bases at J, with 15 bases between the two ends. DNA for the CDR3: TGTGCCAGCAGTTTAGCCCGGGACCCCTTACGAGATACGCAGTATTTT. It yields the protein CASSLARDPLRDTQYF.

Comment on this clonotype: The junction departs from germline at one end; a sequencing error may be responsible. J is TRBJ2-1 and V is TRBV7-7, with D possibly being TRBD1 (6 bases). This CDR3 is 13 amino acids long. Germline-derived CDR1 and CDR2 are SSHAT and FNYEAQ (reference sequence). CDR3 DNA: TGTGCTAGCAGCTCAACCAGGGGTGATGAGCAGTTCTTC. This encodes CASSSTRGDEQFF.

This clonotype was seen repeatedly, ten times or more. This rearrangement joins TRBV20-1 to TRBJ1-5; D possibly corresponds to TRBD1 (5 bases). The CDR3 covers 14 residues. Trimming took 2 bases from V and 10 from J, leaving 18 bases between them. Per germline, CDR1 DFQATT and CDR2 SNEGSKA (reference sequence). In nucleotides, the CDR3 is TGCAGTGCTAGACCCGGGACTGCCCTAGAACCCCAGCATTTT. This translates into CSARPGTALEPQHF.

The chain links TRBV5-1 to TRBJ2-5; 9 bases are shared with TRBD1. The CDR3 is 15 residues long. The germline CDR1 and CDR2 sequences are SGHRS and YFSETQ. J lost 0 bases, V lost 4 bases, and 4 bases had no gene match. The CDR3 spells CASSPDRGDQETQYF. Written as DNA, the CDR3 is TGCGCCAGCAGCCCCGACAGGGGGGACCAAGAGACCCAGTACTTC.

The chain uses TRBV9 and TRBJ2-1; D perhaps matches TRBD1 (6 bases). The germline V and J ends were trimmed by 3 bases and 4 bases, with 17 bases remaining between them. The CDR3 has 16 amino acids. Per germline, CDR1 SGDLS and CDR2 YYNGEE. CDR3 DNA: TGTGCCAGCAGCGAGTTTGAAGGGGGTTTATACAATGAGCAGTTCTTC. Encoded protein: CASSEFEGGLYNEQFF.

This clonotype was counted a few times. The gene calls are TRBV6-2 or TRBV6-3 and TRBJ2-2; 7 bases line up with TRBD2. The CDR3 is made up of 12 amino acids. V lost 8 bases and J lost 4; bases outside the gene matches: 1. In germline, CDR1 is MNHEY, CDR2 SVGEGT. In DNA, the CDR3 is TGTGCCAGCGGGAGGGTCACCGGGGAGCTGTTTTTT. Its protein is CASGRVTGELFF.

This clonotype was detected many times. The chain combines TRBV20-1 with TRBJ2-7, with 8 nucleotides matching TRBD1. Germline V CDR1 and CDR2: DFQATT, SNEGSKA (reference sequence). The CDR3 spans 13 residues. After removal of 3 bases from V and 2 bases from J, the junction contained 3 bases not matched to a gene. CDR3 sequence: CSARGQVTYEQYF. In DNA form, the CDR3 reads TGCAGTGCTAGGGGACAGGTGACCTACGAGCAGTACTTC.

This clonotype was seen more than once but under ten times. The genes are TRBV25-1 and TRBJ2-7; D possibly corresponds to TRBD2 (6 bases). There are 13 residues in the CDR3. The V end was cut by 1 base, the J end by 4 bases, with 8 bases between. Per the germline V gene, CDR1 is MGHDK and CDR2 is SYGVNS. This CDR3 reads CASSEWAGYEQYF. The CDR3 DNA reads TGTGCCAGCAGTGAATGGGCGGGGTACGAGCAGTACTTC.

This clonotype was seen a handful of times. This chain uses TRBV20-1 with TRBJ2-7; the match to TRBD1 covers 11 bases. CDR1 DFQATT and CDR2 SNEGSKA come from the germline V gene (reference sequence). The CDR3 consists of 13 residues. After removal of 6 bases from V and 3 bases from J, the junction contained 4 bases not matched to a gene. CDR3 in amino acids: CSAGTGGYYEQYF. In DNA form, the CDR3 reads TGCAGTGCCGGGACAGGGGGTTACTACGAGCAGTACTTC.

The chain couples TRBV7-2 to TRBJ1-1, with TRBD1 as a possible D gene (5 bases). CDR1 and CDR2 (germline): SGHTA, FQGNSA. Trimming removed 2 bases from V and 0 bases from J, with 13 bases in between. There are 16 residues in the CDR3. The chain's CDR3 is CASSLLGTYMNTEAFF. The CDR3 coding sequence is TGTGCCAGCAGCTTACTAGGGACGTACATGAACACTGAAGCTTTCTTT.